Listed below are T cell receptor beta chains from one sample, sequenced in a study of blood T cell repertoires in COVID-19. The repertoire was sequenced with immunoSEQ multiplex PCR; TCRdb's copy has only in-frame clones and lacks some. The sample consists of about 150,000 clones, approximately 88% of them appearing once. The sample comprised PBMCs or T cells enriched from blood (not recorded which). The receptors stem from a man aged 70 or older who had been exposed to COVID-19. The CDR3 runs from the conserved cysteine through the conserved F or W. Fields, in order: J gene, D gene, V gene, CDR3 protein. The D gene is left open where the match is weak.

>TRBJ2-1|TRBD1|TRBV7-9
CASSPSTGTGLFF
>TRBJ1-2|TRBD1|TRBV4-1
CASSPSPGGQENYGYTF
>TRBJ1-5|TRBD1|TRBV19
CASSSHTGTGGIYSNQPQHF
>TRBJ1-3|TRBD1|TRBV7-6
CASSSTGGYSGNTIYF
>TRBJ1-5|NA|TRBV19
CASSINNQPQHF
>TRBJ2-3|NA|TRBV5-4
CASSWTSSTDTQYF
>TRBJ2-1|TRBD2|TRBV28
CASSWGTSGSLNEQFF
>TRBJ1-6|TRBD1|TRBV5-1
CASSLQGASSPLHF
>TRBJ1-2|TRBD1|TRBV28
CASSLVSGGADYGYTF
>TRBJ2-1|TRBD2|TRBV2
CASKASGLRLEQFF
>TRBJ2-2|TRBD2|TRBV3-1/TRBV3-2
CASRWREGNGELFF
>TRBJ2-1|TRBD2|TRBV12-5
CASERGGNNEQFF
>TRBJ2-6|NA|TRBV6-2/TRBV6-3
CASSGTGSGANVLTF
>TRBJ1-6|NA|TRBV5-1
CASSVQGENSPLHF
>TRBJ1-2|TRBD1|TRBV28
CASSLTGGGGYTF
>TRBJ2-3|TRBD2|TRBV10-3
CAISEYIAGVADTQYF
>TRBJ1-2|TRBD1|TRBV5-1
CASSSTGIYGYTF
>TRBJ1-3|NA|TRBV18
CASSPGATSSGNTIYF
>TRBJ1-3|NA|TRBV9
CASSVEQGFGNTIYF
>TRBJ1-1|NA|TRBV5-4
CASSPLTVNTEAFF
>TRBJ1-2|NA|TRBV27
CASRKGQLYYGYTF
>TRBJ1-2|NA|TRBV19
CASSIGANGYTF
>TRBJ1-2|NA|TRBV6-5
CASSYSAGLAPSYTF
>TRBJ2-5|TRBD2|TRBV5-4
CASSLGGGETQYF
>TRBJ1-4|NA|TRBV12-3/TRBV12-4
CASSLQGGEKLFF
>TRBJ2-1|TRBD2|TRBV11-1
CASSFYGGATDEQFF
>TRBJ2-1|NA|TRBV30
CAWSTGGPNGEQFF
>TRBJ2-1|TRBD2|TRBV5-8
CASSFRLAAVIRENEQFF
>TRBJ2-1|NA|TRBV20-1
CSASNPGGNEQFF
>TRBJ2-1|TRBD2|TRBV6-5
CASEGLAGEQFF
>TRBJ2-5|NA|TRBV5-4
CASSGLEEGETQYF
>TRBJ2-1|NA|TRBV11-2
CASSLNLNEQFF
>TRBJ2-7|NA|TRBV7-9
CASSPRGDIHEQYF
>TRBJ1-4|NA|TRBV7-2
CASSLDPSGREKLFF
>TRBJ2-2|TRBD1|TRBV5-8
CASSLLQGATGELFF
>TRBJ1-4|NA|TRBV5-4
CASSLYTGGGVEKLFF
>TRBJ1-2|NA|TRBV14
CASSQEGFGRTYYGYTF
>TRBJ1-4|NA|TRBV28
CASSNLKTRGNEKLFF
>TRBJ2-7|NA|TRBV12-3/TRBV12-4
CASSAHTEQYF
>TRBJ1-5|TRBD1|TRBV28
CASSLWAQGQDGSNQPQHF
>TRBJ1-4|TRBD1|TRBV18
CASSPRQGAPNEKLFF
>TRBJ2-3|TRBD2|TRBV5-1
CASTPASGVDTQYF
>TRBJ1-6|NA|TRBV6-2/TRBV6-3
CASGLALGTQPLHF
>TRBJ2-7|NA|TRBV25-1
CASSGVWHEQYF
>TRBJ2-1|TRBD2|TRBV9
CASSVATSGDNEQFF
>TRBJ1-1|NA|TRBV2
CASSGSTVNTEAFF
>TRBJ1-2|NA|TRBV6-5
CASSTGTRADGYTF
>TRBJ1-5|TRBD1|TRBV19
CASRGQGTQPQHF
>TRBJ1-2|NA|TRBV6-5
CASRSGNYGYTF
>TRBJ1-2|NA|TRBV6-5
CASLKDSNNYGYTF
>TRBJ2-7|TRBD1|TRBV7-9
CASSSGTGGSYF
>TRBJ2-5|TRBD1|TRBV12-3/TRBV12-4
CASSIGQAETQYF
>TRBJ1-1|NA|TRBV28
CASSYRVGTEAFF
>TRBJ2-1|NA|TRBV21-1
CASSYKGERGFSEQFF
>TRBJ1-5|NA|TRBV19
CASSTSASNQPQHF
>TRBJ2-3|NA|TRBV5-4
CASSLEGAGGDTQYF
>TRBJ2-3|TRBD2|TRBV7-3
CASSLGLAGTTDTQYF
>TRBJ2-7|NA|TRBV5-8
CASSLSGSGNYEQYF
>TRBJ2-1|NA|TRBV27
CASSLSAIRNEQFF
>TRBJ1-2|NA|TRBV7-8
CASSLVPWGDGYTF